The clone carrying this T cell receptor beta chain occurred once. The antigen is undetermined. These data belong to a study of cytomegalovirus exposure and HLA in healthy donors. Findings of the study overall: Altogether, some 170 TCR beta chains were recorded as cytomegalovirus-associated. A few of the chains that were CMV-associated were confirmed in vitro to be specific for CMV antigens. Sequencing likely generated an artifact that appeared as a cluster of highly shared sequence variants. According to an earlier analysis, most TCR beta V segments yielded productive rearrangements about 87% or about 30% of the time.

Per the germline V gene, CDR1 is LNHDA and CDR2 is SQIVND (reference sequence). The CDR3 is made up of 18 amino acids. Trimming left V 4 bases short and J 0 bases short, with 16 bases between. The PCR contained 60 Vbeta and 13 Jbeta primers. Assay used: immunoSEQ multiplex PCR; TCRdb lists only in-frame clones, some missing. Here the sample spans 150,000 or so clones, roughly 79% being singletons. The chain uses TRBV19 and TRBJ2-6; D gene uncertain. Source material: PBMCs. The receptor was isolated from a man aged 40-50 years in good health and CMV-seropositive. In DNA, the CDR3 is TGTGCCAGTAGTACCCAGGCGCTAACGGCCTCTGGGGCCAACGTCCTGACTTTC. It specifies CASSTQALTASGANVLTF.